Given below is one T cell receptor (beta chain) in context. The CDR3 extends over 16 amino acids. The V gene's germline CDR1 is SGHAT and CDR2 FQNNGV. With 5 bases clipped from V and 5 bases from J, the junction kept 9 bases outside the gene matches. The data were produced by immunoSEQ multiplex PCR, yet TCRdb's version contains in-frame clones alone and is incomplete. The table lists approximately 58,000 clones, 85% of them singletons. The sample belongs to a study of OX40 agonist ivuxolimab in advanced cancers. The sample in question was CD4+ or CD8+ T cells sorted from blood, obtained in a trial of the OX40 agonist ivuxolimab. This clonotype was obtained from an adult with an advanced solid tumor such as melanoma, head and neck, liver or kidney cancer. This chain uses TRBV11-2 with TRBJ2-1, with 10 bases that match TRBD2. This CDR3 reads CASSPSGRGYHNEQFF. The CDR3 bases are TGTGCCAGCAGCCCAAGCGGGAGGGGGTACCACAATGAGCAGTTCTTC.